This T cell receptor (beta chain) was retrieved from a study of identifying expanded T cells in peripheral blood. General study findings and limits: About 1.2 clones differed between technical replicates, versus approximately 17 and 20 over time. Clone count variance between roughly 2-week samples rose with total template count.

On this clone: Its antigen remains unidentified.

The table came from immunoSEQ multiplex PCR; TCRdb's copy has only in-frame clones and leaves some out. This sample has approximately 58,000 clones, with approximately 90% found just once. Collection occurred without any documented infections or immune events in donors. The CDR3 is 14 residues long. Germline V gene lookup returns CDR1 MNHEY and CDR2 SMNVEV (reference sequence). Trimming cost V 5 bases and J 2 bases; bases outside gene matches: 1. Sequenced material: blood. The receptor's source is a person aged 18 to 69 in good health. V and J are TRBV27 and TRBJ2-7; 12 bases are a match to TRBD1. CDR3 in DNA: TGTGCCAGCAGTCGGGACAGGGGGCCCTACGAGCAGTACTTC. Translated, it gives CASSRDRGPYEQYF.